The 22 T cell receptor beta chains in this list originate from one sample, sequenced in a study of T cell clonality in common variable immunodeficiency. Using immunoSEQ multiplex PCR, the repertoire was profiled, and TCRdb retains in-frame clones only, with some absent. The sample counts approximately 81,000 clones, none seen once; the ten largest own approximately 0.84%. The sequenced material came from peripheral blood mononuclear cells. The receptor source for this set is a person aged 18-70 years in good health.

This clone was counted many times. The sequence runs out 3 residues before the end of the CDR3; the remainder is reconstructed from the germline J gene. The V gene is TRBV5-1, the J gene TRBJ1-2; a weak D match, TRBD1 (5 bases). V was trimmed by 5 bases and J by 1 base, leaving 15 bases between them. From germline, CDR1 is SGHRS and CDR2 YFSETQ. The CDR3 consists of 15 residues. The CDR3 region is CASRDKGGVNYGYTF. The sequenced CDR3 bases are TGCGCCAGCAGGGACAAGGGAGGGGTTAACTATGGC.

This clone has at least ten counts. Read sequence stops 3 residues before the CDR3 end, and the germline J gene provides the missing end. The rearrangement uses TRBV27 and TRBJ2-2, with D perhaps TRBD2 (6 bases). There are 15 residues in the CDR3. The germline CDR1 and CDR2 sequences are MNHEY and SMNVEV (reference sequence). Trimming shortened V by 6 bases and J by 3 bases, and 14 bases separated the two germline ends. The covered CDR3 bases are TGTGCCAGCAGGTGGGCTAGCGTAGACACCGGGGAG. Translated: CASRWASVDTGE. The whole CDR3 protein reads CASRWASVDTGELFF.

This clone came up many times. The read terminates 3 residues ahead of where the CDR3 ends, so the germline J gene completes it. This rearrangement joins TRBV19 to TRBJ2-7, with D perhaps TRBD1 (6 bases). The germline gives CDR1 LNHDA, CDR2 SQIVND (reference sequence). V was shortened by 2 bases and J by 6 bases, with 14 bases between the two germline ends. The CDR3 is made up of 14 amino acids. CDR3 sequence reads: CASSISTGSIEQYF. The part of the CDR3 DNA that was read is TGTGCCAGTAGTATAAGCACAGGGTCTATCGAG.

This clone was detected many times. The CDR3 is cut off 3 residues early in the read; its end comes from the germline J gene. V and J are TRBV19 and TRBJ1-2; 7 bases agree with TRBD1. The germline V gene has CDR1 LNHDA and CDR2 SQIVND (reference sequence). With 4 bases clipped from V and 0 bases from J, the junction kept 5 bases outside the gene matches. This CDR3 contains 15 residues. CDR3 DNA (partial): TGTGCCAGTAGTACCGGGACAGTAGCTAACTATGGC. This codes for CASSTGTVANYG. The entire CDR3 is CASSTGTVANYGYTF.

This clone was picked up many times. The read ends 3 residues early relative to the CDR3; the germline J gene fills the gap. The gene calls are TRBV7-2 and TRBJ2-1; D call uncertain. Trimming left V 4 bases short and J 4 bases short, with 8 bases between. Germline CDR1 is SGHTA and CDR2 is FQGNSA. The CDR3 runs to 13 residues. The part of the CDR3 DNA that was read is TGTGCCAGCAGCTCGACGGGTTACAATGAG. It specifies CASSSTGYNE. The whole CDR3 protein is CASSSTGYNEQFF.

This clone showed up many times. The CDR3 end lies 3 residues beyond the end of the read and is filled in from the germline J gene. This rearrangement joins TRBV6-1 to TRBJ2-3, with D possibly matching TRBD1 (5 bases). V lost 4 bases to trimming and J lost 0 bases, with 14 bases between them. The CDR3 has 16 amino acids. Germline assignment: CDR1 MNHNS and CDR2 SASEGT. The CDR3 bases that were read are TGTGCCAGCAGTGCAGGGCTCGATCCTAGCACAGATACG. Its translation is CASSAGLDPSTDT. The entire CDR3 reads CASSAGLDPSTDTQYF.

This clone appeared many times. The read stops 3 residues short of the end of the CDR3; the missing end is completed from the germline J gene. The chain couples TRBV7-2 to TRBJ1-5, with D possibly being TRBD1 (5 bases). This CDR3 has 14 amino acids. V shed 5 bases and J shed 0 bases, with 8 bases lying between them. Germline loops: CDR1 SGHTA, CDR2 FQGNSA. CDR3 region: CASSQTGSNQPQHF. The part of the CDR3 DNA that was read is TGTGCCAGCAGCCAAACAGGTAGCAATCAGCCC.

In this sample, this clone turned up many times. Read coverage stops 3 residues before the CDR3 terminus; the germline J gene supplies the remainder. The V gene is TRBV20-1, the J gene TRBJ2-1; the match to TRBD2 covers 7 bases. V lost 6 bases, J lost 7 bases, and 9 bases stayed unmatched. From germline, CDR1 is DFQATT and CDR2 SNEGSKA (reference sequence). The CDR3 spans 13 residues. The covered CDR3 bases are TGCAGTGCCCGGACTAGTGCGTATAATGAG. It translates to CSARTSAYNE. The entire CDR3 protein is CSARTSAYNEQFF.

At least ten counts were recorded for this clone. The read ends 3 residues shy of where the CDR3 ends; the end is completed using the germline J gene. V and J are TRBV18 and TRBJ2-3, with D possibly TRBD2 on 6 matching bases. Per germline, CDR1 KGHSH and CDR2 LQKENI. This CDR3 contains 14 residues. The CDR3 spells CASSRVKAGLAQYF. CDR3 DNA (partial): TGTGCCAGCTCCCGAGTGAAGGCGGGATTGGCG. Using reference TRBV18 and TRBJ2-3 for the parts outside the CDR3, the full variable domain is NAGVMQNPRHLVRRRGQEARLRCSPMKGHSHVYWYRQLPEEGLKFMVYLQKENIIDESGMPKERFSAEFPKEGPSILRIQQVVRGDSAAYFCASSRVKAGLAQYFGPGTRLTVL.

Ten or more counts support this clone. The read gets to within 3 residues of the CDR3 end, and the germline J gene fills in the rest. The V call is TRBV5-1, the J call TRBJ2-2; 8 positions match TRBD1. This CDR3 spans 16 amino acids. After removal of 4 bases from V and 6 bases from J, the junction contained 11 bases not matched to a gene. From germline, CDR1 is SGHRS and CDR2 YFSETQ. The CDR3 loop reads CASSLGTGINAGELFF. The covered CDR3 bases are TGCGCCAGCAGCCTCGGGACAGGAATTAACGCCGGGGAG.

This clone was seen ten or more times. The read is 3 residues too short to cover the CDR3 end, so that end is filled in from the germline J gene. V usage is TRBV5-4 and J usage is TRBJ2-1; D not certain. CDR1 and CDR2 from the germline V gene are SGHNT and YYREEE (reference sequence). V gave up 3 bases and J gave up 6 bases, with 7 bases separating them. This CDR3 comprises 12 residues. CDR3 amino acids: CASSSLRNEQFF. CDR3 bases read: TGTGCCAGCAGCTCTCTGCGCAATGAG.

This clone occurred many times. The sequenced fragment ends 3 residues before the CDR3 boundary, so the rest is inferred from the germline J gene. This sequence joins TRBV5-1 and TRBJ2-2; 8 bases map to TRBD1. Germline V gene sequence: CDR1 SGHRS, CDR2 YFSETQ. The CDR3 is made up of 15 amino acids. J lost 5 bases, V lost 2 bases, and 5 bases had no gene match. The sequenced part of the CDR3 DNA is TGCGCCAGCAGCTTCGGACAGGGAGGAACCGGGGAG. The encoded protein is CASSFGQGGTGE. The complete CDR3 reads CASSFGQGGTGELFF.

The table lists this clone with many counts. The read comes to an end 3 residues before the CDR3 does, leaving the germline J gene to fill in the end. The rearrangement links TRBV30 to TRBJ2-2, with D unclear. Germline values: CDR1 GTSNPN, CDR2 SVGIG (reference sequence). This CDR3 comprises 10 residues. V lost 2 bases to trimming and J lost 7 bases, with 2 bases between them. CDR3: CAWSLGELFF. Partial CDR3 DNA: TGTGCCTGGAGTCTCGGGGAG.

This clone has ten or more counts. A junction boundary mismatches the germline segment, possibly from a read error. From the germline J gene comes the end of the CDR3, since the read stops 3 residues before it. The chain couples TRBV12-3 or TRBV12-4 to TRBJ2-3; no clear D gene. This CDR3 has 13 amino acids. CDR3 residues: CASSLIYTDPQYF. The CDR3 bases that were read are TGTGCCAGCAGCCTTATTTACACAGATCCG.

This clone occurred many times. The read ends 3 residues shy of where the CDR3 ends; the end is completed using the germline J gene. The rearrangement links TRBV12-3 or TRBV12-4 to TRBJ1-2; TRBD1 matches at 7 bases. J lost 7 bases, V lost 5 bases, and 7 bases had no gene match. This CDR3 contains 13 residues. CDR3 sequence: CASSLRTGIGYTF. The sequenced CDR3 bases are TGTGCCAGCAGTCTCCGGACAGGTATTGGC.

This clone was found many times. The read gets to within 3 residues of the CDR3 end, and the germline J gene fills in the rest. V gene TRBV19 combines with J gene TRBJ1-2; perhaps TRBD1 as D (6 bases). The V gene's germline CDR1 is LNHDA and CDR2 SQIVND (reference sequence). The CDR3 loop spans 14 amino acids. V lost 3 bases and J lost 3, with 11 bases in between. The CDR3 loop is CASSIGTNDYGYTF. The sequenced CDR3 bases are TGTGCCAGTAGTATTGGGACAAACGACTATGGC. The variable domain in full, with the rest retrieved from reference TRBV19 and TRBJ1-2, is DGGITQSPKYLFRKEGQNVTLSCEQNLNHDAMYWYRQDPGQGLRLIYYSQIVNDFQKGDIAEGYSVSREKKESFPLTVTSAQKNPTAFYLCASSIGTNDYGYTFGSGTRLTVV.

This clone was recorded many times. Read data end 3 residues before the CDR3 end; the end is taken from the germline J gene. The chain carries TRBV10-3 and TRBJ2-7; no clear D. Germline CDR1 ENHRY, CDR2 SYGVKD. The germline V and J ends were trimmed by 4 bases and 0 bases, with 7 bases remaining between them. The CDR3 length is 13 residues. CDR3 DNA (partial): TGTGCCATCAGTGTAGATGGCTCCTACGAG. Protein product: CAISVDGSYE. The complete CDR3 protein is CAISVDGSYEQYF.

This clone appeared a few times. The observed sequence ends 3 residues before the CDR3 terminus, with the missing tail filled in from the germline J gene. The chain recombines TRBV11-3 with TRBJ2-2, with 11 bases that match TRBD2. The V gene's germline CDR1 is SGHNT and CDR2 YENEEA. The V and J ends lost 8 bases and 4 bases, in that order; junction bases with no gene match: 6. The CDR3 is made up of 15 amino acids. The part of the CDR3 DNA that was read is TGTGCCAGCGCCACTAGCGGGAGTCTCACCGGGGAG. Protein sequence: CASATSGSLTGE. The CDR3 as a whole reads CASATSGSLTGELFF.

In its sample, this clone was seen many times. The read ends 3 residues early relative to the CDR3; the germline J gene fills the gap. This chain connects TRBV29-1 to TRBJ2-7; TRBD1 is a possible D gene (6 bases). CDR3 length: 15 residues. The germline V gene has CDR1 SQVTM and CDR2 ANQGSEA. Trimming pared 0 bases from V and 2 bases from J, leaving 14 bases between. The CDR3 loop reads CSVEDTGPFAYEQYF. The sequenced part of the CDR3 DNA is TGCAGCGTTGAAGATACAGGGCCATTTGCCTACGAG.

Details on this clone: The observed sequence ends 3 residues before the CDR3 terminus, with the missing tail filled in from the germline J gene. The chain is built from TRBV10-2 and TRBJ2-3; unclear D gene. Germline-derived CDR1 and CDR2 are WSHSY and SAAADI. The CDR3 is made up of 14 amino acids. V lost 5 bases and J 0 bases, leaving 9 bases between the germline ends. This CDR3 reads CASSFSASTDTQYF. The CDR3 bases that were read are TGCGCCAGCAGTTTCAGCGCAAGCACAGATACG.

This clone was recorded many times. The read halts 3 residues ahead of the CDR3 end, with the missing end drawn from the germline J gene. The rearrangement joins TRBV19 to TRBJ2-5; D is uncertain. From germline, CDR1 is LNHDA and CDR2 SQIVND (reference sequence). This CDR3 region has 14 residues. Trimming shortened V by 1 base and J by 5 bases, and 11 bases separated the two germline ends. The part of the CDR3 DNA that was read is TGTGCCAGTAGTATAGTCGCGGCAGTGGAGACC. It translates to CASSIVAAVET. The whole CDR3 protein is CASSIVAAVETQYF.

This clone was counted ten times or more. A read error may account for a junction end that differs from germline. Read data end 3 residues before the CDR3 end; the end is taken from the germline J gene. V and J are TRBV4-2 and TRBJ2-1, with D possibly being TRBD1 (5 bases). Germline V gives CDR1 LGHNA, CDR2 YNFKEQ. This CDR3 is 15 amino acids long. Partial CDR3 DNA: TGCGCCAGCAGCCAAGCTCAGGGAATGTCTAATGAG. Residues: CASSQAQGMSNE. The CDR3 in its entirety is CASSQAQGMSNEQFF.